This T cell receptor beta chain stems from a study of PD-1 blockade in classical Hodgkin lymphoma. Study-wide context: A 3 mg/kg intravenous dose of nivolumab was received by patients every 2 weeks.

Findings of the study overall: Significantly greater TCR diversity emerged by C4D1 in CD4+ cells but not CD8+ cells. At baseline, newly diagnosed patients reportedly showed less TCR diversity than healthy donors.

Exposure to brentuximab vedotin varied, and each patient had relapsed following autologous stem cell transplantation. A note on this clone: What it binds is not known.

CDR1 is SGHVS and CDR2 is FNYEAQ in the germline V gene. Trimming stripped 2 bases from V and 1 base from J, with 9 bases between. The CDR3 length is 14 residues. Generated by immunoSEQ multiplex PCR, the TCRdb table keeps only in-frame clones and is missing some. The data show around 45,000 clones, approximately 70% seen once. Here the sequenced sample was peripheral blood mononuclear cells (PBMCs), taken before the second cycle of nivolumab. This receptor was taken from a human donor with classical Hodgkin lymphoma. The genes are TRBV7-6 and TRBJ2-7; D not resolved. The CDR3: CASSLRVGSYEQYF. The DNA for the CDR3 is TGTGCCAGCAGCTTACGTGTCGGATCCTACGAGCAGTACTTC.